One sample yielded the 15 T cell receptor beta chains listed below, sequenced in a study of OX40 agonist ivuxolimab in advanced cancers. Profiling relied on immunoSEQ multiplex PCR, and the TCRdb table lists in-frame clones only, not all of them. The table shows about 79,000 clones, with about 94% occurring only once. Material: CD4+ or CD8+ T cells sorted from blood, obtained in a trial of the OX40 agonist ivuxolimab. The receptors stem from an adult with an advanced solid tumor such as melanoma, head and neck, liver or kidney cancer.

V and J are TRBV5-4 and TRBJ2-3; D is unresolved. Germline CDR1 is SGHNT and CDR2 is YYREEE (reference sequence). V lost 0 bases to trimming and J lost 3 bases, with 2 bases between them. This CDR3 is built from 12 residues. The CDR3 loop is CASSLETDTQYF. CDR3 sequence (DNA): TGTGCCAGCAGCTTGGAGACAGATACGCAGTATTTT.

The count of this clone is one. CDR3 amino acids: CASSLGDYFTEAFF. In DNA, the CDR3 is TGTGCCAGCAGCTTAGGGGACTATTTCACTGAAGCTTTCTTT. The chain has TRBV7-2 and TRBJ1-1; perhaps TRBD1 as D (5 bases). Germline V gives CDR1 SGHTA, CDR2 FQGNSA. The ends were cut back, 1 base at V and 4 bases at J, with 10 bases in the middle. There are 14 residues in the CDR3.

V usage is TRBV11-2 and J usage is TRBJ2-7; the match to TRBD1 covers 10 bases. Germline V CDR1 and CDR2: SGHAT, FQNNGV. The CDR3 covers 19 residues. V gave up 5 bases and J gave up 3 bases; unmatched junction bases: 19. CDR3 loop: CASSPVGTGARLGHYEQYF. The CDR3 DNA follows: TGTGCCAGCAGCCCGGTGGGGACAGGGGCCCGACTAGGCCACTACGAGCAGTACTTC.

The genes are TRBV5-4 and TRBJ1-1, with TRBD1 matching 9 bases. The germline V gene has CDR1 SGHNT and CDR2 YYREEE (reference sequence). The J segment lost 1 base and the V segment lost 2 bases, leaving 9 bases of the junction unmatched. The CDR3 is 17 residues long. CDR3: CASSLGDRGVGNTEAFF. The CDR3 nucleotides read TGTGCCAGCAGCTTAGGCGACAGGGGGGTCGGGAACACTGAAGCTTTCTTT.

The chain has TRBV9 and TRBJ2-2, with D possibly called TRBD1 or TRBD2 (5 bases each). The germline gives CDR1 SGDLS, CDR2 YYNGEE. The CDR3 covers 14 residues. Deletions cut 5 bases from V and 4 bases from J, with 12 bases between. The CDR3 DNA is TGTGCCAGCAGGAGGGGCCCAGGCACCGGGGAGCTGTTTTTT. Protein product: CASRRGPGTGELFF.

The chain joins TRBV4-3 to TRBJ2-1, with D hard to call. CDR1 is LGHNA and CDR2 is YSLEER in the germline V gene. CDR3 length: 12 residues. V was pared by 0 bases and J by 15 bases, with 12 bases between. The CDR3 protein is CASSQDMGLLFF. The CDR3 nucleotides read TGCGCCAGCAGCCAAGATATGGGTCTCCTGTTCTTC.

The J gene is TRBJ2-5, the V gene TRBV27; no definite D call. This CDR3 has 13 amino acids. Trimming took off 3 bases at V and 4 bases at J, with 9 bases between the two ends. The germline gives CDR1 MNHEY, CDR2 SMNVEV (reference sequence). CDR3 amino acids: CASSLRVTETQYF. The CDR3 DNA sequence: TGTGCCAGCAGTTTGAGAGTTACAGAGACCCAGTACTTC.

The DNA for the CDR3 is TGTGCCAGCAGTTCCGCTGGTTCTGGCTATGGCTACACCTTC. The encoded protein is CASSSAGSGYGYTF. This chain joins TRBV28 and TRBJ1-2; D is ambiguous. V was clipped by 4 bases and J by 4 bases, with 13 bases between them. The CDR3 length is 14 residues. The germline CDR1 and CDR2 sequences are MDHEN and SYDVKM.

The CDR3 is CASSSEADYSNQPQHF. The CDR3 region has the DNA TGTGCCAGCAGCTCCGAGGCAGACTATAGCAATCAGCCCCAGCATTTT. The chain carries TRBV7-9 and TRBJ1-5; D remains ambiguous. Trimming removed 4 bases from V and 0 bases from J, with 13 bases in between. The length of the CDR3 is 16 residues. The germline V gene encodes CDR1 SEHNR and CDR2 FQNEAQ (reference sequence).

As concerns this clone: At one end the junction does not follow the germline gene, possibly because of a read error. Here the CDR3 DNA reads TGTGCCATCAGTGACCAAGGGGCTAGCGGGAGGGATCCAGTGTTC. The encoded protein is CAISDQGASGRDPVF. The V and J genes are TRBV10-3 and TRBJ2-6; TRBD2 matches at 12 bases. This CDR3 region has 15 residues. Germline V lookup: CDR1 ENHRY, CDR2 SYGVKD.

This chain uses TRBV7-8 with TRBJ1-4, with a possible D match to TRBD1 (5 bases). Deletions cut 4 bases from V and 4 bases from J, with 10 bases between. CDR1 and CDR2 (germline): SGHVS, FQNEAQ. The CDR3 spans 14 residues. The CDR3 coding sequence is TGTGCCAGCAGCTGGGGCGTCCGTAATGAAAAACTGTTTTTT. It encodes CASSWGVRNEKLFF.

The chain employs TRBV19 and TRBJ2-5; D might be TRBD1 or TRBD2, each matching 5 bases. Germline V gene sequence: CDR1 LNHDA, CDR2 SQIVND (reference sequence). This CDR3 region has 15 residues. V lost 7 bases and J 2 bases, leaving 17 bases between the germline ends. The CDR3 loop reads CASKQRGVTQETQYF. The CDR3 region has the DNA TGTGCCAGTAAGCAGAGAGGGGTCACGCAAGAGACCCAGTACTTC.

This chain links TRBV19 with TRBJ2-1; 7 bases are shared with TRBD2. Germline assignment: CDR1 LNHDA and CDR2 SQIVND (reference sequence). This CDR3 contains 13 residues. Unmatched junction bases numbered 0, after V lost 0 bases and J lost 7 bases. The CDR3 region has the DNA TGTGCCAGTAGTATAGACGGGAGGAATGAGCAGTTCTTC. It codes for CASSIDGRNEQFF. The full variable domain, in which reference TRBV19 and TRBJ2-1 provide the parts outside the CDR3, is DGGITQSPKYLFRKEGQNVTLSCEQNLNHDAMYWYRQDPGQGLRLIYYSQIVNDFQKGDIAEGYSVSREKKESFPLTVTSAQKNPTAFYLCASSIDGRNEQFFGPGTRLTVL.

V and J are TRBV10-3 and TRBJ2-1; 9 bases align to TRBD2. Germline CDR1 is ENHRY and CDR2 is SYGVKD. V trimming: 11 bases; J trimming: 7 bases; junction bases outside the gene matches: 12. The CDR3 spans 14 residues. CDR3 region: CASLGGRAENEQFF. CDR3 in DNA: TGTGCCTCACTAGGCGGGAGGGCCGAAAATGAGCAGTTCTTC.

CDR3 in amino acids: CANLGSSDGGDETQYF. As DNA, the CDR3 is TGTGCCAACTTGGGTTCTAGTGACGGGGGTGACGAGACCCAGTACTTC. V gene TRBV2 combines with J gene TRBJ2-5, with TRBD2 as a possible D gene (6 bases). There are 16 residues in the CDR3. The V gene lost 10 bases and the J gene lost 5 bases, with 26 bases spanning the gap. Germline CDR1 reads SNHLY; CDR2 reads FYNNEI.